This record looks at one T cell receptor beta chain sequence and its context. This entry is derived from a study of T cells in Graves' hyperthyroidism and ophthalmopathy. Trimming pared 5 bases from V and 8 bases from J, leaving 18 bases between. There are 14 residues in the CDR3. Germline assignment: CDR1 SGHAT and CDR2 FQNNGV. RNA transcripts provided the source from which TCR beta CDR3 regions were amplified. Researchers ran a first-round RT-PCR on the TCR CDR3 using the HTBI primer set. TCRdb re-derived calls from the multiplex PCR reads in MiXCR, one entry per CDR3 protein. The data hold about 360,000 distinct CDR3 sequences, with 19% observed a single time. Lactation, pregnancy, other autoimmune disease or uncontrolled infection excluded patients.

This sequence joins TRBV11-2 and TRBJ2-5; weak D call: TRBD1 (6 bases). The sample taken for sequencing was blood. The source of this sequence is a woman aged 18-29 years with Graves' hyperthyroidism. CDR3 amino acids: CASSARQVWETQYF. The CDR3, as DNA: TGTGCCAGCAGCGCCCGACAGGTCTGGGAAACCCAGTACTTC.